The entry below describes one T cell receptor (beta chain). The data belong to a study of blood T cell repertoires in COVID-19. About the study: COVID-19 samples from acute and convalescent phases originated in the United States, Italy and Spain. PBMCs, B-cell-depleted T cells, or T cells provided the cDNA or gDNA that made up the material.

Authors' methods: Nucleated cell number was recorded as an estimate derived from reference gene primer amplification. The assay was immunoSEQ multiplex PCR, and TCRdb's table has in-frame clones only and misses some. The V and J calls and clone size come from that table; D and trimming were worked out from the DNA. The sample records under 150,000 clones, 80% to 90% being singletons. Germline V gene sequence: CDR1 MDHEN, CDR2 SYDVKM. The V gene end was trimmed by 5 bases and the J gene end by 8 bases; junction bases not matched to a gene: 8. The CDR3 is 14 residues long. The V gene is TRBV28, the J gene TRBJ1-4, with 7 nucleotides matching TRBD1. The sequencing input was peripheral blood. The TCR sequence derives from a man aged 80 or over with active or convalescent COVID-19. The CDR3 DNA is TGTGCCAGCAGTGTCCGACAGGGAAACGAAAAACTGTTTTTT. Translated, it gives CASSVRQGNEKLFF. The full variable domain, its missing parts supplied by reference TRBV28 and TRBJ1-4, is DVKVTQSSRYLVKRTGEKVFLECVQDMDHENMFWYRQDPGLGLRLIYFSYDVKMKEKGDIPEGYSVSREKKERFSLILESASTNQTSMYLCASSVRQGNEKLFFGSGTQLSVL.